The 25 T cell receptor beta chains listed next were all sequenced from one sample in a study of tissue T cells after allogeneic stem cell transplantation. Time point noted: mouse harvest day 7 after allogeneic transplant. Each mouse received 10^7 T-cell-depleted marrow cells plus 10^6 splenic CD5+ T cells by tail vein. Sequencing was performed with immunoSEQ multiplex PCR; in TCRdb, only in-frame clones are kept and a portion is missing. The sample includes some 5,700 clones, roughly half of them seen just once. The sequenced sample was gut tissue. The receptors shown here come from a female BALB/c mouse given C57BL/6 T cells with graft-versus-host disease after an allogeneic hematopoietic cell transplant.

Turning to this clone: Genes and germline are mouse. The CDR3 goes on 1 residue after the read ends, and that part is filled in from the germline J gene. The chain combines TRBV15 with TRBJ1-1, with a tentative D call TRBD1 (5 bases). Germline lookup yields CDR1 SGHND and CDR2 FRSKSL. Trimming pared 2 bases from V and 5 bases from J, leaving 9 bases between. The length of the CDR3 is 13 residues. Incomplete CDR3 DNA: TGTGCCAGCAGTTTAAGGGGAGGGACAGAAGTCTTC. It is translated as CASSLRGGTEVF. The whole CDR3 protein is CASSLRGGTEVFF.

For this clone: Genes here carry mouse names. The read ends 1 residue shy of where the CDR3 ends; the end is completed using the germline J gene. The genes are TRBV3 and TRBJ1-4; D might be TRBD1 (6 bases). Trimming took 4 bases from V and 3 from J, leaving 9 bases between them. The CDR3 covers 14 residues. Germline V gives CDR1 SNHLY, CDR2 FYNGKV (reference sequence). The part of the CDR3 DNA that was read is TGTGCCAGCAGCTCACAGGGAGCCAACGAAAGATTATTT. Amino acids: CASSSQGANERLF. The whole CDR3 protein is CASSSQGANERLFF.

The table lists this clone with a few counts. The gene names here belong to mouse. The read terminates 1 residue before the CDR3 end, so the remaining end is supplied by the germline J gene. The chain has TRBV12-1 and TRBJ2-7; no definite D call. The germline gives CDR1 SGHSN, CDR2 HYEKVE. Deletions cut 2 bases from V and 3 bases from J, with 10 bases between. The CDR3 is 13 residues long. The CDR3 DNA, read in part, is TGTGCCAGCTCTCGCGGACGGCTCTATGAACAGTAC. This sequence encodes CASSRGRLYEQY. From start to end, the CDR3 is CASSRGRLYEQYF.

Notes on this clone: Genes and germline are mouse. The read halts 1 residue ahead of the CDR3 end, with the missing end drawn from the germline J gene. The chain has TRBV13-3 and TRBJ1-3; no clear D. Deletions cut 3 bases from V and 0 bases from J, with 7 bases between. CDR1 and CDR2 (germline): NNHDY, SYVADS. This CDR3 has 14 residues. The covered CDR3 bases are TGTGCCAGCAGTGGAGGGTTTTCTGGAAATACGCTCTAT. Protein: CASSGGFSGNTLY. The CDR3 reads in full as CASSGGFSGNTLYF.

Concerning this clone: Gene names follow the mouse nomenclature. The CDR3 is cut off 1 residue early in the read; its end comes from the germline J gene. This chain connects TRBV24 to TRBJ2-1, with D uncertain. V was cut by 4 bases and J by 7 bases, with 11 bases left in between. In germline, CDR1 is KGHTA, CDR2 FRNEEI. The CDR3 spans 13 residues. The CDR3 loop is CASSPGRVAEQFF. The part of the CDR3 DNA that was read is TGTGCCAGCAGTCCCGGGAGGGTAGCTGAGCAGTTC.

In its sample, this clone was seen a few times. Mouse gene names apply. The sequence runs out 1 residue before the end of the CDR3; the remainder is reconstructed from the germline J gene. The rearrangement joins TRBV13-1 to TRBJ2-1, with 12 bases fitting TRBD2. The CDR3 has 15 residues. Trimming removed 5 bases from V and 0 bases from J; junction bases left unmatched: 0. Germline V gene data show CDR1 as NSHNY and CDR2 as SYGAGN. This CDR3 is CASRDWGGNYAEQFF. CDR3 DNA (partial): TGTGCCAGCAGGGACTGGGGGGGTAACTATGCTGAGCAGTTC.

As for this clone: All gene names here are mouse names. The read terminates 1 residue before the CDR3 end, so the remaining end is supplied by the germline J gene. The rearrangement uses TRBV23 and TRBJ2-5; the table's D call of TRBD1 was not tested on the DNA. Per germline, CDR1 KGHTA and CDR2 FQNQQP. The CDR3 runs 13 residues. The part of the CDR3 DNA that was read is TGCTCCAGCGGGGACAATAACCAAGACACCCAGTAC. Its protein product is CSSGDNNQDTQY. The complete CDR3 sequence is CSSGDNNQDTQYF.

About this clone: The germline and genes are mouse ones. CDR3 protein: CASSHTGSGNTLYF. Partial CDR3 DNA: TGTGCAAGCAGCCACACAGGTTCTGGAAATACGCTCTAT. The chain employs TRBV16 and TRBJ1-3, with a tentative D call TRBD1 (5 bases). The CDR3 end lies 1 residue beyond the end of the read and is filled in from the germline J gene. The CDR3 contains 14 residues. The germline gives CDR1 SGHSA, CDR2 FRNQAP. Trimming cost V 5 bases and J 0 bases, with 8 bases left between them.

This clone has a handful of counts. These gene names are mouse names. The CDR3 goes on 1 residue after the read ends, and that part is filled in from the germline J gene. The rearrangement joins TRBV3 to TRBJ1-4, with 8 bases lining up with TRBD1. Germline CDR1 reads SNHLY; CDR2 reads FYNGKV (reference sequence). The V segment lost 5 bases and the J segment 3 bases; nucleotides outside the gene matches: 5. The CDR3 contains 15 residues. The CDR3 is CASSQQGGTNERLFF. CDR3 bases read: TGTGCCAGCAGCCAACAGGGGGGAACCAACGAAAGATTATTT.

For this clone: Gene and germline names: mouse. The CDR3 DNA, read in part, is TGTGCCAGCTCACTGGGACTGGGGGGGCGGAGTGCTGAGCAGTTC. This translates into CASSLGLGGRSAEQF. The entire CDR3 is CASSLGLGGRSAEQFF. The chain has TRBV12-1 and TRBJ2-1; 14 bases map to TRBD2. The CDR3 is cut off 1 residue early in the read; its end comes from the germline J gene. The CDR3 contains 16 residues. The germline CDR1 and CDR2 sequences are SGHSN and HYEKVE. J was trimmed by 6 bases and V by 4 bases; bases with no gene match: 7.

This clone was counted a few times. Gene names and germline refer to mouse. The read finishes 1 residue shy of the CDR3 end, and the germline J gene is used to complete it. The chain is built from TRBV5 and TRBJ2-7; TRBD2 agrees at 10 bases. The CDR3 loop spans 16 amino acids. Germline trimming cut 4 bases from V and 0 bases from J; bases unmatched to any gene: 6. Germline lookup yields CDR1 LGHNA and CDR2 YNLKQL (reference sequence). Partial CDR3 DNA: TGTGCCAGCAGCCCTACCGGGACTGGGGACTCCTATGAACAGTAC. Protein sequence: CASSPTGTGDSYEQY. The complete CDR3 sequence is CASSPTGTGDSYEQYF.

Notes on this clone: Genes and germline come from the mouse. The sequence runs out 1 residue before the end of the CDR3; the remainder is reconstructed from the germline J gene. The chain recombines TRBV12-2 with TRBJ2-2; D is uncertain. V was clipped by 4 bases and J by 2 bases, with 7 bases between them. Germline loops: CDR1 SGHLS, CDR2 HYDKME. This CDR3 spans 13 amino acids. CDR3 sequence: CASSPHNTGQLYF. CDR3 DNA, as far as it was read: TGTGCCAGCTCCCCACATAACACCGGGCAGCTCTAC.

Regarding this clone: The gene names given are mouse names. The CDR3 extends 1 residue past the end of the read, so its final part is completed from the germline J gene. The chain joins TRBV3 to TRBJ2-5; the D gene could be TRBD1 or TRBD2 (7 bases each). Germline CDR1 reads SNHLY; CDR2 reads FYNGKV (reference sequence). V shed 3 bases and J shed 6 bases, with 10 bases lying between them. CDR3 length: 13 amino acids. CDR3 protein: CASSFQGGDTQYF. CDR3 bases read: TGTGCCAGCAGCTTCCAGGGGGGGGACACCCAGTAC. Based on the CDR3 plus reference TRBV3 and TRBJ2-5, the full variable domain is GPKVLQIPSHQIIDMGQMVTLNCDPVSNHLYFYWYKQILGQQMEFLVNFYNGKVMEKSKLFKDQFSVERPDGSYFTLKIQPTALEDSAVYFCASSFQGGDTQYFGPGTRLLVL.

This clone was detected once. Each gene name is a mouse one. The covered CDR3 bases are TGTGCCAGCAGCTTAAGGGGAGCTAGTCAAAACACCTTGTAC. Protein: CASSLRGASQNTLY. The entire CDR3 protein reads CASSLRGASQNTLYF. The J gene is TRBJ2-4, the V gene TRBV3; a possible D gene is TRBD1 (5 bases). The read ends 1 residue shy of where the CDR3 ends; the end is completed using the germline J gene. CDR1 SNHLY and CDR2 FYNGKV come from the germline V gene (reference sequence). This CDR3 has 15 amino acids. V lost 2 bases, J lost 0 bases, and 9 bases lay in between.

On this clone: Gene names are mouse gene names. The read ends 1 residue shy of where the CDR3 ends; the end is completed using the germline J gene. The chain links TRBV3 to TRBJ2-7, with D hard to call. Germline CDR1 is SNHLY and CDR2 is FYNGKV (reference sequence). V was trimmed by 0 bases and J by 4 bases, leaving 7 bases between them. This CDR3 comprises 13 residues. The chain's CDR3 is CASSLAPGYEQYF. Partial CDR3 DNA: TGTGCCAGCAGCTTAGCGCCGGGTTATGAACAGTAC.

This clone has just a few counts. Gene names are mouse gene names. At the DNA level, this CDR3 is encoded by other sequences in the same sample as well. This CDR3 is CASSLSNYAEQFF. Incomplete CDR3 DNA: TGTGCCAGCAGTCTGAGTAACTATGCTGAGCAGTTC. This chain joins TRBV26 and TRBJ2-1; D is unresolved. Read sequence stops 1 residue before the CDR3 end, and the germline J gene provides the missing end. The ends were cut back, 2 bases at V and 0 bases at J, with 2 bases in the middle. CDR1 is KGHPV, CDR2 FQNQEV, per germline (reference sequence). The CDR3 covers 13 residues. Variable domain in full (rest from reference TRBV26 and TRBJ2-1): NSKVIQTPRYLVKGQGQKAKMRCIPEKGHPVVFWYQQNKNNEFKFLINFQNQEVLQQIDMTEKRFSAECPSNSPCSLEIQSSEAGDSALYLCASSLSNYAEQFFGPGTRLTVL.

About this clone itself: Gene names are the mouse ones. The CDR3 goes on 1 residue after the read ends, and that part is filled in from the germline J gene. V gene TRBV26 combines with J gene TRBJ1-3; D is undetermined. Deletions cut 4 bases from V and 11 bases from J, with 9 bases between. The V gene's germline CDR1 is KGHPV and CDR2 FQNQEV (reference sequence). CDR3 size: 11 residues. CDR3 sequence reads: CASSPDEALYF. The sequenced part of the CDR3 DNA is TGTGCCAGCAGTCCCGACGAGGCGCTCTAT. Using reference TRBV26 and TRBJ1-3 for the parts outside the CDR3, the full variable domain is NSKVIQTPRYLVKGQGQKAKMRCIPEKGHPVVFWYQQNKNNEFKFLINFQNQEVLQQIDMTEKRFSAECPSNSPCSLEIQSSEAGDSALYLCASSPDEALYFGEGSRLIVV.

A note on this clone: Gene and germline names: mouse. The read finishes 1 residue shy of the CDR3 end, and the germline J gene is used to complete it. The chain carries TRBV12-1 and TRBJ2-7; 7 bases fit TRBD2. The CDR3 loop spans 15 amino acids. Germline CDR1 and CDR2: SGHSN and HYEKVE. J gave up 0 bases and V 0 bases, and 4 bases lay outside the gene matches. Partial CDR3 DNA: TGTGCCAGCTCTCTCGTCTGGGGGAACTCCTATGAACAGTAC. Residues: CASSLVWGNSYEQY. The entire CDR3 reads CASSLVWGNSYEQYF.

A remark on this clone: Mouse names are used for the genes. The chain's CDR3 is CASSLLGGVYQDTQYF. Partial CDR3 DNA: TGTGCAAGCAGCTTATTGGGGGGGGTCTACCAAGACACCCAGTAC. The genes are TRBV16 and TRBJ2-5; 8 bases map to TRBD2. The read is 1 residue too short to cover the CDR3 end, so that end is filled in from the germline J gene. Trimming removed 2 bases from V and 1 base from J; junction bases left unmatched: 5. Germline assignment: CDR1 SGHSA and CDR2 FRNQAP. CDR3 length: 16 residues.

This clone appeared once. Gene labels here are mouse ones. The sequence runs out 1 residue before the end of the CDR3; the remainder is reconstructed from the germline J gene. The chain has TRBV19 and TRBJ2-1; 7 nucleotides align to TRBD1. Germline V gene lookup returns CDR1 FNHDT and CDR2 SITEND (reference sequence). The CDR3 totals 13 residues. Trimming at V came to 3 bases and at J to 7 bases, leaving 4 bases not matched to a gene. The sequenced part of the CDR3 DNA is TGTGCCAGCAGTACACAGGGGAGGGCTGAGCAGTTC. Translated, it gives CASSTQGRAEQF. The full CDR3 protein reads CASSTQGRAEQFF.

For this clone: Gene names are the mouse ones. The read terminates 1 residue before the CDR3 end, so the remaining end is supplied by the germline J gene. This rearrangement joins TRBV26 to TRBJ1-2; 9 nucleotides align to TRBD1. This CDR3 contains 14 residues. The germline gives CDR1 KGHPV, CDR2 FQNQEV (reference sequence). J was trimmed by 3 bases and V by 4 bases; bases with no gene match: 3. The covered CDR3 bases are TGTGCCAGCAGTCAGGGGACAGGGTACTCCGACTACACC. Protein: CASSQGTGYSDYT. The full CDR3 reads CASSQGTGYSDYTF.

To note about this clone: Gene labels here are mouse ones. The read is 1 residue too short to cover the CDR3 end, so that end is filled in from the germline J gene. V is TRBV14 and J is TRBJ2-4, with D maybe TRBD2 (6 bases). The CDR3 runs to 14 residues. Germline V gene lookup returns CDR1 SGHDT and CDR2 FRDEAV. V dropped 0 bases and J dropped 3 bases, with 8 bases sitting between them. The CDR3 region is CASSFWGEQNTLYF. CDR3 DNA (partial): TGTGCCAGCAGTTTCTGGGGGGAACAAAACACCTTGTAC.

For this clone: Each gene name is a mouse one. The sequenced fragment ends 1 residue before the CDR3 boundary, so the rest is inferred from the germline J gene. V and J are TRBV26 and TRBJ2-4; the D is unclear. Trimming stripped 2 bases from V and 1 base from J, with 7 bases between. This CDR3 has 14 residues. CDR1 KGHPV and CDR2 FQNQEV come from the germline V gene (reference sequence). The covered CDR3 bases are TGTGCCAGCAGTCTGGACGGTGGTCAAAACACCTTGTAC. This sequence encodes CASSLDGGQNTLY. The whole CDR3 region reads CASSLDGGQNTLYF.

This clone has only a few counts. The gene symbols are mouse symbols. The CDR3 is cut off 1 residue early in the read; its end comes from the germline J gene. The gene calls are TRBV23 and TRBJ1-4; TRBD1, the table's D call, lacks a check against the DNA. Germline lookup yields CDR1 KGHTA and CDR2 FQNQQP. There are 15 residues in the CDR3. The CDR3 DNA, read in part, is TGCTCCAGCAGTCAATCGTTACAAAACAACGAAAGATTATTT. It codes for CSSSQSLQNNERLF. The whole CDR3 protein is CSSSQSLQNNERLFF. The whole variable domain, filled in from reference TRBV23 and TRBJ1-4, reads DAAVTQKPRYLIKMKGQEAEMKCIPEKGHTAVFWYQQKQSKELKFLIYFQNQQPLDQIDMVKERFSAVCPSSSLCSLGIRTCEAEDSALYLCSSSQSLQNNERLFFGHGTKLSVL.

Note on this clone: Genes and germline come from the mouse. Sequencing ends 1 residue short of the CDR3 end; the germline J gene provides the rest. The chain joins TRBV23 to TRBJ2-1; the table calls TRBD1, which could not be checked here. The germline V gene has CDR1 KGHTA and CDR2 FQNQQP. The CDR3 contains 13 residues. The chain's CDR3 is CSSSRQGRAEQFF. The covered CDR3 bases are TGCTCCAGCAGTCGACAGGGTCGAGCTGAGCAGTTC.